This T cell receptor (beta chain) comes out of a study of early T cells in non-severe SARS-CoV-2 infection. For the study at large: Unpaired chains resulted from sequencing bulk RNA of unsorted whole blood.

The ends were cut back, 5 bases at V and 6 bases at J, with 21 bases in the middle. There are 16 residues in the CDR3. Germline loops: CDR1 SGHVS, CDR2 FNYEAQ. Attachment of unique molecular identifiers to individual cDNA molecules was performed. TCRdb ran MiXCR on the 5' RACE reads and lists one entry per CDR3 protein. The sample carries about 44,000 distinct CDR3 sequences, 20% to 25% recorded once. This chain connects TRBV7-6 to TRBJ2-3; tentatively, D is TRBD1 or TRBD2 (5 bases each). Sequences were derived from whole blood, sampled at baseline. This sequence was found in an adult who was a healthcare worker with PCR-confirmed SARS-CoV-2 infection or an uninfected control (not recorded which). The CDR3 is CASSLETAAEGDTQYF. The CDR3 nucleotides read TGTGCCAGCAGCCTAGAGACAGCCGCAGAGGGGGATACGCAGTATTTT.